The clone carrying this T cell receptor (beta chain) was detected only a few times. Its antigen is unidentified. This sample is drawn from a study of cytomegalovirus exposure and HLA in healthy donors. General study results and limits: The analysis excluded some indistinguishable V segments, including TRBV6-2 and TRBV6-3.

Germline values: CDR1 SGDLS, CDR2 YYNGEE. The CDR3 spans 15 residues. V was cut by 3 bases and J by 8 bases, with 18 bases left in between. Use of 60 Vbeta and 13 Jbeta primers characterized the PCR. TCRdb keeps only in-frame clones here, not all; method: immunoSEQ multiplex PCR. This sample has more than 60,000 clones, with 65% to 85% found just once. The specimen was PBMCs. This TCR derives from a woman aged 25 to 39 in good health and CMV-seronegative. This chain joins TRBV9 and TRBJ2-1, with D possibly being TRBD2 (6 bases). The CDR3 loop is CASSGSTSFHDEQFF. The CDR3 DNA reads as TGTGCCAGCAGCGGGTCGACTAGTTTCCACGATGAGCAGTTCTTC.